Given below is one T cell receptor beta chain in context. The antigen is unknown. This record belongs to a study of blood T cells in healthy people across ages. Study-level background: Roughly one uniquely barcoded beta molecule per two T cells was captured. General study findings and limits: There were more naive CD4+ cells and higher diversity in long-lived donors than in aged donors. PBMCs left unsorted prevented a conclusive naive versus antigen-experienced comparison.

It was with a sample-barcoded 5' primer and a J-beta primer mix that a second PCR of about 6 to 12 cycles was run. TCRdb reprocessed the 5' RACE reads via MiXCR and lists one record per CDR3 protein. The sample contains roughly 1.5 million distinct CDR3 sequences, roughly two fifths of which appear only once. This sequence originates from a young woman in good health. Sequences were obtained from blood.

The CDR3 region is CASSLLPNKGAEAFF. The CDR3, as DNA: TGCGCCAGCAGCTTGTTACCGAATAAAGGGGCTGAAGCTTTCTTT. The V and J genes are TRBV5-1 and TRBJ1-1, with a possible D match to TRBD1 (5 bases). This CDR3 has 15 amino acids. Germline values: CDR1 SGHRS, CDR2 YFSETQ. V dropped 1 base and J dropped 6 bases, with 16 bases sitting between them.